The 15 T cell receptor beta chains presented below share a single source sample, sequenced in a study of cytomegalovirus exposure and HLA in healthy donors (dated by TCRdb to 2016 to 2017). The library was built by means of the immunoSEQ multiplex PCR assay. A mixture of 60 forward primers for TCR Vbeta segments and 13 reverse primers for TCR Jbeta segments was used in the multiplex PCR. The clones in this table, taken by TCRdb from immuneACCESS, are in-frame only. Not every clone is retained; where verified, under half of the shortfall comes from an unresolved V gene, and the cause of the rest is unknown. The sample profile shows approximately 90,000 clones; approximately 81% of them were found once. The ten largest clones capture about 7% of the sample. Sequenced input: PBMCs. The receptors shown here come from a man aged 40-50 years in good health and CMV-seropositive.

This chain uses TRBV5-1 with TRBJ2-7, with 12 nucleotides matching TRBD2. Germline V lookup: CDR1 SGHRS, CDR2 YFSETQ. The CDR3 has 15 amino acids. Trimming at V came to 4 bases and at J to 4 bases, leaving 6 bases not matched to a gene. CDR3 sequence reads: CASSPSSGRAYEQYF. Here the CDR3 DNA reads TGCGCCAGCAGCCCGTCTAGCGGGAGGGCATACGAGCAGTACTTC. The variable domain in full, with the rest retrieved from reference TRBV5-1 and TRBJ2-7, is KAGVTQTPRYLIKTRGQQVTLSCSPISGHRSVSWYQQTPGQGLQFLFEYFSETQRNKGNFPGRFSGRQFSNSRSEMNVSTLELGDSALYLCASSPSSGRAYEQYFGPGTRLTVT.

The V call is TRBV9, the J call TRBJ1-6, with 10 bases that match TRBD1. Germline V lookup: CDR1 SGDLS, CDR2 YYNGEE. Trimming cost V 3 bases and J 9 bases; bases outside gene matches: 12. This CDR3 region has 17 residues. The CDR3 sequence is CASSAGTGVSTSSPLHF. In nucleotides, the CDR3 is TGTGCCAGCAGCGCAGGGACAGGGGTTTCGACTAGTTCACCCCTCCACTTT.

The gene calls are TRBV10-2 and TRBJ2-7; 8 bases align to TRBD2. Germline loops: CDR1 WSHSY, CDR2 SAAADI. This CDR3 comprises 14 residues. The V gene end was trimmed by 5 bases and the J gene end by 5 bases; junction bases not matched to a gene: 8. The DNA for the CDR3 is TGCGCCAGCAGTTCGGGCGGTAGCGGGGACGAGCAGTACTTC. It is translated as CASSSGGSGDEQYF.

This chain uses TRBV9 with TRBJ1-1; D might be TRBD1 (6 bases). Trimming cost V 4 bases and J 8 bases, with 18 bases left between them. This CDR3 contains 14 residues. Germline V gene lookup returns CDR1 SGDLS and CDR2 YYNGEE. The CDR3 here is CASSPRQGNNEAFF. The CDR3 DNA sequence: TGTGCCAGCAGCCCCCGCCAGGGGAATAACGAAGCTTTCTTT.

A single count supports this clone. This chain links TRBV30 with TRBJ2-5, with 10 bases that match TRBD2. Germline values: CDR1 GTSNPN, CDR2 SVGIG (reference sequence). Trimming took 4 bases from V and 9 from J; bases not matched to a gene: 11. The CDR3 runs to 14 residues. As DNA, the CDR3 is TGTGCCTGGACCCCGGCTAGCGGGGGCGCGGCCCAGTACTTC. Encoded protein: CAWTPASGGAAQYF.

This clone was recorded once. The rearrangement links TRBV27 to TRBJ2-2; D gene unclear. This CDR3 spans 12 amino acids. The V gene lost 6 bases and the J gene lost 6 bases, with 8 bases spanning the gap. Germline CDR1 and CDR2: MNHEY and SMNVEV (reference sequence). DNA for the CDR3: TGTGCCAGCAGCCGGTCGGCCGGGGAGCTGTTTTTT. This translates into CASSRSAGELFF.

The chain recombines TRBV6-6 with TRBJ2-7, with D possibly matching TRBD2 (5 bases). Germline V gene data show CDR1 as MNHNY and CDR2 as SVGAGI (reference sequence). This CDR3 spans 13 amino acids. V lost 10 bases, J lost 4 bases, and 17 bases lay in between. The CDR3 region has the DNA TGTGCCACCGAAAACTACGCGGGTTACGAGCAGTACTTC. This translates into CATENYAGYEQYF.

The chain has TRBV6-1 and TRBJ1-2; 9 positions match TRBD1. The CDR3 is 15 amino acids. Germline loops: CDR1 MNHNS, CDR2 SASEGT. Trimming at V came to 3 bases and at J to 3 bases, leaving 5 bases not matched to a gene. The CDR3, as DNA: TGTGCCAGCAGTGATCGGGACAGGGTGGACTATGGCTACACCTTC. It specifies CASSDRDRVDYGYTF.

Note on this clone: One junction end disagrees with the germline gene, perhaps due to a read error. The genes are TRBV7-9 and TRBJ2-5; D is uncertain. The CDR3 loop spans 12 amino acids. The germline CDR1 and CDR2 sequences are SEHNR and FQNEAQ (reference sequence). In nucleotides, the CDR3 is TGTTCCAGCAGCCCCCCCCGGGAGACCCAGTACTTC. This gives the protein CSSSPPRETQYF.

This chain uses TRBV9 with TRBJ1-6; 9 bases map to TRBD1. The CDR3 runs 16 residues. CDR1 is SGDLS, CDR2 YYNGEE, per germline. V lost 4 bases, J lost 9 bases, and 11 bases stayed unmatched. The CDR3 loop reads CASSPTEGQGVSPLHF. The CDR3 coding sequence is TGTGCCAGCAGCCCAACAGAGGGACAGGGTGTTTCACCCCTCCACTTT. The variable domain in full, with the rest retrieved from reference TRBV9 and TRBJ1-6, is DSGVTQTPKHLITATGQRVTLRCSPRSGDLSVYWYQQSLDQGLQFLIQYYNGEERAKGNILERFSAQQFPDLHSELNLSSLELGDSALYFCASSPTEGQGVSPLHFGNGTRLTVT.

The chain carries TRBV7-8 and TRBJ2-1; 7 nucleotides align to TRBD2. This CDR3 contains 15 residues. After removal of 8 bases from V and 2 bases from J, the junction contained 9 bases not matched to a gene. Per the germline V gene, CDR1 is SGHVS and CDR2 is FQNEAQ. CDR3 nucleotide sequence: TGTGCCAGCCGCCTGAGCGGGGCTACCTACAATGAGCAGTTCTTC. Translation gives CASRLSGATYNEQFF.

Worth noting for this clone: The sample contains more than one DNA sequence encoding this CDR3. V gene TRBV6-1 combines with J gene TRBJ1-2; no definite D call. V was trimmed by 7 bases and J by 2 bases, leaving 11 bases between them. CDR3 length: 13 amino acids. The germline V gene has CDR1 MNHNS and CDR2 SASEGT. CDR3 nucleotide sequence: TGTGCCAGCATTCCCGCAGCGAACTATGGCTACACCTTC. It encodes CASIPAANYGYTF.

This chain uses TRBV5-1 with TRBJ1-2; no reliable D call. The CDR3 is made up of 12 amino acids. Between the trimmed V and J ends, which lost 0 bases and 6 bases, there was a span of 6 bases. Per germline, CDR1 SGHRS and CDR2 YFSETQ. Here the CDR3 reads CASSLDRDGYTF. Written as DNA, the CDR3 is TGCGCCAGCAGCTTGGATCGGGATGGCTACACCTTC.

This clone occurred a few times. The chain is built from TRBV6-5 and TRBJ2-7; 8 bases match TRBD2. Germline V CDR1 and CDR2: MNHEY, SVGAGI. Trimming took 1 base from V and 6 from J; bases not matched to a gene: 5. The CDR3 is made up of 14 amino acids. In nucleotides, the CDR3 is TGTGCCAGCAGTTACTGGGGGACTAGTTCCGAGCAGTACTTC. Its protein product is CASSYWGTSSEQYF.

Concerning this clone itself: One end of the junction fails to match germline, which may point to a read error. V and J are TRBV7-7 and TRBJ2-5, with 13 bases identical to TRBD2. Germline V gene data show CDR1 as SSHAT and CDR2 as FNYEAQ (reference sequence). The CDR3 contains 16 residues. CDR3 nucleotide sequence: TGTGCTAGCAGCGACTGGACTAGCGGGGGCCAAGAGACCCAGTACTTC. It codes for CASSDWTSGGQETQYF.